A single sample is the source of the 26 T cell receptor beta chains below, sequenced in a study of cytomegalovirus exposure and HLA in healthy donors. Primers: 60 Vbeta forward and 13 Jbeta reverse. Assay: immunoSEQ multiplex PCR; the TCRdb copy retains only in-frame clones and omits some. The sample lists 210,000 or so clones, more than 70% occurring once. The sample was PBMCs. The receptors come from a boy between 10 and 17 years old in good health and CMV-seronegative.

The CDR3 region is CASSAMTSGEYNEQFF. The CDR3 bases are TGTGCCAGCAGCGCTATGACTAGCGGGGAATACAATGAGCAGTTCTTC. The chain employs TRBV5-6 and TRBJ2-1, with 11 bases aligning to TRBD2. This CDR3 comprises 16 residues. Losses at the gene ends were 4 bases for V and 4 bases for J; bases not matched to a gene: 7. Germline-derived CDR1 and CDR2 are SGHDT and YYEEEE. The entire variable domain, with the rest obtained from reference TRBV5-6 and TRBJ2-1, is as follows: DAGVTQSPTHLIKTRGQQVTLRCSPKSGHDTVSWYQQALGQGPQFIFQYYEEEERQRGNFPDRFSGHQFPNYSSELNVNALLLGDSALYLCASSAMTSGEYNEQFFGPGTRLTVL.

The gene calls are TRBV27 and TRBJ2-3; 8 nucleotides line up with TRBD1. Germline lookup yields CDR1 MNHEY and CDR2 SMNVEV (reference sequence). J was trimmed by 5 bases and V by 7 bases; bases with no gene match: 14. The CDR3 totals 16 residues. CDR3 in amino acids: CASTRFDRGGGDTQYF. CDR3 nucleotide sequence: TGTGCCAGCACCCGTTTCGACAGGGGTGGAGGAGATACGCAGTATTTT.

The genes are TRBV4-2 and TRBJ2-1, with 11 bases that match TRBD2. V gave up 0 bases and J gave up 8 bases; unmatched junction bases: 12. Looked up from germline, CDR1 is LGHNA and CDR2 is YNFKEQ. This CDR3 region has 18 residues. This CDR3 reads CASSQDWVAGGPTDEQFF. CDR3 sequence (DNA): TGTGCCAGCAGCCAAGATTGGGTAGCGGGGGGGCCCACGGATGAGCAGTTCTTC.

The gene calls are TRBV7-9 and TRBJ2-1; 11 bases map to TRBD2. The CDR3 length is 17 residues. The trim removed 4 bases at V and 1 base at J, leaving 6 bases unmatched. Germline CDR1 SEHNR, CDR2 FQNEAQ (reference sequence). As DNA, the CDR3 is TGTGCCAGCAGCTCCCGTACTAGCGGGAGTTCCTACAATGAGCAGTTCTTC. Protein product: CASSSRTSGSSYNEQFF.

The chain employs TRBV30 and TRBJ2-5; no definite D call. There are 11 residues in the CDR3. CDR1 is GTSNPN, CDR2 SVGIG, per germline (reference sequence). Trimming pared 0 bases from V and 9 bases from J, leaving 8 bases between. Written as DNA, the CDR3 is TGTGCCTGGAGTGTATCTCAGGCCCAGTACTTC. The encoded protein is CAWSVSQAQYF.

V usage is TRBV5-1 and J usage is TRBJ2-7, with 8 bases matching TRBD1. With V trimmed by 4 bases and J by 4 bases, 10 bases remained unmatched. Germline V lookup: CDR1 SGHRS, CDR2 YFSETQ. This CDR3 has 15 amino acids. The CDR3 DNA reads TGCGCCAGCAGCCCGCTCGCCGGGACAGGATACGAGCAGTACTTC. Its translation: CASSPLAGTGYEQYF.

This sequence joins TRBV6-5 and TRBJ1-1; D uncertain. The V end lost 0 bases, the J end lost 1 base, and 9 bases lay between the germline ends. The CDR3 runs 15 residues. Germline-derived CDR1 and CDR2 are MNHEY and SVGAGI. CDR3 sequence: CASSYSRGGNTEAFF. In DNA form, the CDR3 reads TGTGCCAGCAGTTACTCCCGCGGAGGGAACACTGAAGCTTTCTTT.

This chain joins TRBV2 and TRBJ2-7; a weak D match, TRBD1 (5 bases). V lost 2 bases and J lost 6, with 17 bases in between. Per germline, CDR1 SNHLY and CDR2 FYNNEI. The CDR3 has 15 amino acids. In nucleotides, the CDR3 is TGTGCCAGCAGTGAATCGGGCAGGGAATTCGGCGAGCAGTACTTC. It encodes CASSESGREFGEQYF.

This clone occurred a few times. CDR3 in DNA: TGTGCCAGCAGCTTGGAGGGAAAAGCTTTCTTT. This gives the protein CASSLEGKAFF. The chain uses TRBV9 and TRBJ1-1; D gene unclear. CDR3 length equals 11 residues. Trimming took 4 bases from V and 9 from J, leaving 10 bases between them. Germline V gene data show CDR1 as SGDLS and CDR2 as YYNGEE. The complete variable domain, with remaining parts taken from reference TRBV9 and TRBJ1-1, reads DSGVTQTPKHLITATGQRVTLRCSPRSGDLSVYWYQQSLDQGLQFLIQYYNGEERAKGNILERFSAQQFPDLHSELNLSSLELGDSALYFCASSLEGKAFFGQGTRLTVV.

The rearrangement joins TRBV5-1 to TRBJ2-3; 11 bases fit TRBD2. Germline V lookup: CDR1 SGHRS, CDR2 YFSETQ. CDR3 length equals 16 residues. The J segment lost 4 bases and the V segment lost 0 bases, leaving 4 bases of the junction unmatched. The CDR3: CASSLASGRWSDTQYF. CDR3 coding DNA: TGCGCCAGCAGCTTGGCTAGCGGGAGGTGGTCAGATACGCAGTATTTT.

The chain combines TRBV5-6 with TRBJ2-5; D gene ambiguous. TRBJ2-7 explains the end of the DNA better; the J call may be wrong. Per the germline V gene, CDR1 is SGHDT and CDR2 is YYEEEE. CDR3 length: 13 residues. The CDR3 nucleotides are TGTGCCAGCAGCTTGGCGAACTCCTACGAGCAGTACTTC. Amino acids: CASSLANSYEQYF.

The chain couples TRBV6-4 to TRBJ2-1; D may be TRBD2 (6 bases). The V gene lost 3 bases and the J gene lost 6 bases, with 12 bases spanning the gap. The CDR3 runs 14 residues. The V gene's germline CDR1 is MRHNA and CDR2 SNTAGT. The CDR3 coding sequence is TGTGCCAGCAGTGATTCCTGGAGGGCCAATGAGCAGTTCTTC. It is translated as CASSDSWRANEQFF.

This chain connects TRBV2 to TRBJ1-2; tentative D call: TRBD1 (5 bases). Germline V gene data show CDR1 as SNHLY and CDR2 as FYNNEI. This CDR3 has 13 amino acids. Trimming pared 7 bases from V and 2 bases from J, leaving 11 bases between. CDR3 sequence (DNA): TGTGCCAGCATCCAGACAGTCAACTATGGCTACACCTTC. Encoded protein: CASIQTVNYGYTF.

V and J are TRBV7-9 and TRBJ1-2; 8 bases map to TRBD1. After removal of 3 bases from V and 1 base from J, the junction contained 7 bases not matched to a gene. The CDR3 has 16 residues. Germline assignment: CDR1 SEHNR and CDR2 FQNEAQ (reference sequence). This CDR3 is CASSFPGQGSNYGYTF. CDR3 DNA sequence: TGTGCCAGCAGCTTCCCAGGACAGGGTAGTAACTATGGCTACACCTTC.

The chain joins TRBV5-1 to TRBJ1-4; D uncertain. Germline V gives CDR1 SGHRS, CDR2 YFSETQ. Trimming stripped 3 bases from V and 7 bases from J, with 16 bases between. CDR3 length equals 15 residues. The CDR3 DNA follows: TGCGCCAGCAGCTCGTCCGACGGGATGGGTGAAAAACTGTTTTTT. Translated: CASSSSDGMGEKLFF.

The V call is TRBV27, the J call TRBJ2-7; 8 bases match TRBD1. Germline lookup yields CDR1 MNHEY and CDR2 SMNVEV (reference sequence). V trimming: 2 bases; J trimming: 0 bases; junction bases outside the gene matches: 12. The CDR3 has 18 residues. The CDR3 loop reads CASSLLSVGTGLSYEQYF. CDR3 nucleotides: TGTGCCAGCAGTTTACTATCGGTCGGGACAGGTCTCTCCTACGAGCAGTACTTC.

The chain employs TRBV27 and TRBJ1-5, with 10 nucleotides matching TRBD1. Germline V gene sequence: CDR1 MNHEY, CDR2 SMNVEV (reference sequence). The CDR3 length is 15 residues. With 3 bases clipped from V and 7 bases from J, the junction kept 6 bases outside the gene matches. The CDR3 protein is CASSFRGTGAQPQHF. The CDR3 DNA sequence: TGTGCCAGCAGTTTTAGAGGGACAGGGGCCCAGCCCCAGCATTTT.

The chain has TRBV10-2 and TRBJ1-5; D is ambiguous. This CDR3 is built from 12 residues. The V gene lost 0 bases and the J gene lost 9 bases, with 6 bases spanning the gap. The germline V gene encodes CDR1 WSHSY and CDR2 SAAADI. The CDR3: CASSESEGPQHF. The CDR3 DNA sequence: TGCGCCAGCAGTGAGTCAGAGGGGCCCCAGCATTTT.

The chain carries TRBV2 and TRBJ2-3; 10 positions match TRBD2. The CDR3 runs to 13 residues. Germline loops: CDR1 SNHLY, CDR2 FYNNEI. V shed 11 bases and J 5 bases; nucleotides not matched to a gene: 7. The CDR3 bases are TGTGCCGTTTCTAGCGGGAGAAGAGATACGCAGTATTTT. This translates into CAVSSGRRDTQYF.

On this clone itself: The same CDR3 is also encoded by other DNA sequences in this sample. The CDR3 DNA is TGTGCCAGCAGCGTAGGGGGCGGGAGGACAGATACGCAGTATTTT. Residues: CASSVGGGRTDTQYF. This chain joins TRBV9 and TRBJ2-3; TRBD2 aligns across 8 bases. CDR3 length: 15 residues. J was trimmed by 3 bases and V by 0 bases; bases with no gene match: 3. The germline gives CDR1 SGDLS, CDR2 YYNGEE.

The chain links TRBV7-6 to TRBJ1-1; perhaps TRBD1 as D (6 bases). Between the trimmed V and J ends, which lost 6 bases and 0 bases, there was a span of 11 bases. The length of the CDR3 is 14 residues. Germline V CDR1 and CDR2: SGHVS, FNYEAQ. As DNA, the CDR3 is TGTGCCAGCAGTTTTGGACAGCTGAACACTGAAGCTTTCTTT. Translation: CASSFGQLNTEAFF.

In its sample, this clone was seen a few times. The chain has TRBV25-1 and TRBJ1-1, with 10 bases fitting TRBD1. The germline V gene has CDR1 MGHDK and CDR2 SYGVNS. There are 14 residues in the CDR3. Losses at the gene ends were 6 bases for V and 3 bases for J; bases not matched to a gene: 4. CDR3 sequence: CASRPGQGYTEAFF. The DNA for the CDR3 is TGTGCCAGCAGGCCGGGACAGGGGTACACTGAAGCTTTCTTT.

The chain couples TRBV4-1 to TRBJ1-2; D ambiguous. The CDR3 sequence is 13 residues long. Trimming took off 1 base at V and 7 bases at J, with 10 bases between the two ends. Per germline, CDR1 MGHRA and CDR2 YSYEKL. The CDR3 coding sequence is TGCGCCAGCAGCCAAGGGGTGGGCTCTGGCTACACCTTC. As protein: CASSQGVGSGYTF.

The CDR3 spells CASSKARWEAERSYEQYF. DNA for the CDR3: TGTGCCAGCAGCAAAGCGCGGTGGGAGGCCGAGCGATCCTACGAGCAGTACTTC. The chain uses TRBV21-1 and TRBJ2-7; TRBD2, the table's D call, lacks a check against the DNA. TRBV21-1 represents a pseudogene. The CDR3 is made up of 18 amino acids.

This rearrangement joins TRBV6-4 to TRBJ2-7; TRBD1 aligns across 8 bases. Per germline, CDR1 MRHNA and CDR2 SNTAGT. The CDR3 extends over 14 amino acids. The J segment lost 2 bases and the V segment lost 8 bases, leaving 8 bases of the junction unmatched. In DNA form, the CDR3 reads TGTGCCAGCCCCAACCGGGACAGGACCTACGAGCAGTACTTC. This sequence encodes CASPNRDRTYEQYF.

The V gene is TRBV4-1, the J gene TRBJ2-1, with 13 nucleotides matching TRBD2. Germline assignment: CDR1 MGHRA and CDR2 YSYEKL. The CDR3 runs 15 residues. Trimming cost V 3 bases and J 8 bases; bases outside gene matches: 4. CDR3: CASSHAGLAGDEQFF. Written as DNA, the CDR3 is TGCGCCAGCAGCCATGCTGGACTAGCGGGAGATGAGCAGTTCTTC.